A single sample is the source of the 12 T cell receptor beta chains below, sequenced in a study of technical replicates of blood from a few donors. The data were produced by immunoSEQ multiplex PCR, yet TCRdb's version contains in-frame clones alone and is incomplete. This table has tens of thousands of clones, around 94% appearing once. Input material: T cells isolated from PBMCs. These receptors were taken from a human donor in good health.

This clone showed up just a few times. The V call is TRBV5-5, the J call TRBJ1-1; TRBD1 might be the D (6 bases). The CDR3 loop spans 13 amino acids. V lost 8 bases and J 4 bases, leaving 15 bases between the germline ends. Germline lookup yields CDR1 SGHKS and CDR2 YYEKEE (reference sequence). The CDR3 DNA reads TGTGCCAGTACCATCAGGGGAGTCACTGAAGCTTTCTTT. It translates to CASTIRGVTEAFF.

The V gene is TRBV11-3, the J gene TRBJ1-1; possible D gene TRBD1, 6 bases. This CDR3 is 15 amino acids long. Germline V CDR1 and CDR2: SGHNT, YENEEA. V lost 4 bases and J lost 4, with 16 bases in between. CDR3 coding DNA: TGTGCCAGCAGCTCAGAGCAGGGGTGGATCACTGAAGCTTTCTTT. This gives the protein CASSSEQGWITEAFF. Combining the CDR3 with reference TRBV11-3 and TRBJ1-1 gives the whole variable domain EAGVVQSPRYKIIEKKQPVAFWCNPISGHNTLYWYLQNLGQGPELLIRYENEEAVDDSQLPKDRFSAERLKGVDSTLKIQPAELGDSAVYLCASSSEQGWITEAFFGQGTRLTVV.

The chain carries TRBV2 and TRBJ2-5; D call uncertain. The CDR3 runs 15 residues. V lost 6 bases and J 7 bases, leaving 21 bases between the germline ends. The germline V gene encodes CDR1 SNHLY and CDR2 FYNNEI. For the CDR3, the DNA is TGTGCCAGCAGCATCTCGGTTGTAGCCCGGCCGACCCAGTACTTC. Translated: CASSISVVARPTQYF.

The chain is built from TRBV13 and TRBJ1-4, with no clear D. The germline CDR1 and CDR2 sequences are PRHDT and FYEKMQ (reference sequence). The germline V and J ends were trimmed by 5 bases and 4 bases, with 8 bases remaining between them. This CDR3 comprises 13 residues. For the CDR3, the DNA is TGTGCCAGCAGCCTACAGAGTAATGAAAAACTGTTTTTT. This encodes CASSLQSNEKLFF.

V is TRBV7-9 and J is TRBJ2-5, with no clear D. Germline assignment: CDR1 SEHNR and CDR2 FQNEAQ (reference sequence). The CDR3 runs 14 residues. V lost 0 bases, J lost 5 bases, and 10 bases lay in between. CDR3: CASSLAAERETQYF. CDR3 bases: TGTGCCAGCAGCTTAGCGGCAGAGAGGGAGACCCAGTACTTC. The full variable domain, in which reference TRBV7-9 and TRBJ2-5 provide the parts outside the CDR3, is DTGVSQNPRHKITKRGQNVTFRCDPISEHNRLYWYRQTLGQGPEFLTYFQNEAQLEKSRLLSDRFSAERPKGSFSTLEIQRTEQGDSAMYLCASSLAAERETQYFGPGTRLLVL.

The chain has TRBV7-9 and TRBJ2-4; 7 bases are shared with TRBD1. CDR1 is SEHNR, CDR2 FQNEAQ, per germline (reference sequence). The trim removed 7 bases at V and 3 bases at J, leaving 12 bases unmatched. This CDR3 comprises 16 residues. The CDR3 spells CASTPTGEVVKNIQYF. Here the CDR3 DNA reads TGTGCCAGCACGCCAACAGGGGAAGTAGTCAAAAACATTCAGTACTTC.

On this clone: One end of the junction fails to match germline, which may point to a read error. V usage is TRBV5-4 and J usage is TRBJ2-7; 12 nucleotides line up with TRBD2. Germline V gene data show CDR1 as SGHNT and CDR2 as YYREEE (reference sequence). The CDR3 extends over 13 amino acids. CDR3 DNA: TGTGCCAGCAGCTTGGGACTAGCGGGAGTCTACTTCTTC. Translated: CASSLGLAGVYFF.

The rearrangement joins TRBV13 to TRBJ2-3; TRBD2 matches at 13 bases. Germline V gene data show CDR1 as PRHDT and CDR2 as FYEKMQ (reference sequence). The CDR3 is 17 amino acids. Trimming cost V 0 bases and J 2 bases; bases outside gene matches: 2. This CDR3 is CASSLGGTSGNTDTQYF. DNA for the CDR3: TGTGCCAGCAGCTTAGGAGGGACTAGCGGGAACACAGATACGCAGTATTTT.

The CDR3 bases are TGTGCCAGCAGCGGGAGGGCCTTTAATGAGCAGTTCTTC. This translates into CASSGRAFNEQFF. This chain uses TRBV2 with TRBJ2-1; TRBD2 matches 8 bases. CDR1 and CDR2 (germline): SNHLY, FYNNEI. V lost 6 bases to trimming and J lost 7 bases; unmatched junction nucleotides: 5. This CDR3 region has 13 residues.

The chain recombines TRBV27 with TRBJ1-5, with D unclear. The CDR3 covers 14 residues. Germline values: CDR1 MNHEY, CDR2 SMNVEV (reference sequence). Trimming shortened V by 5 bases and J by 3 bases, and 11 bases separated the two germline ends. CDR3 sequence (DNA): TGTGCCAGCAGTCCTAGCAGGTACAATCAGCCCCAGCATTTT. This sequence encodes CASSPSRYNQPQHF.

The chain has TRBV5-1 and TRBJ2-5; 8 bases are shared with TRBD1. Germline loops: CDR1 SGHRS, CDR2 YFSETQ. V dropped 0 bases and J dropped 7; count of bases not matched to a gene: 11. The CDR3 extends over 16 amino acids. CDR3: CASSLVDRAGRVTQYF. CDR3 in DNA: TGCGCCAGCAGCTTGGTGGACAGGGCGGGACGGGTGACCCAGTACTTC.

V usage is TRBV5-1 and J usage is TRBJ1-1, with TRBD1 matching over 7 bases. Germline V gene data show CDR1 as SGHRS and CDR2 as YFSETQ. Losses at the gene ends were 0 bases for V and 4 bases for J; bases not matched to a gene: 6. The CDR3 totals 15 residues. CDR3 DNA sequence: TGCGCCAGCAGCTTGGCCGGGGGACAGTTCACTGAAGCTTTCTTT. It specifies CASSLAGGQFTEAFF.